The clone carrying this T cell receptor beta chain was seen ten or more times. Its antigen is unknown. The sample comes from a study of blood T cells in healthy people across ages. Primed by a sample-barcoded 5' primer and a J-beta primer mix, a second PCR proceeded for about 7 to 11 cycles. Through a template-switch adaptor with 12 random nucleotides, each cDNA molecule received a tag. TCRdb re-derived calls from the 5' RACE reads in MiXCR, one entry per CDR3 protein. The table lists approximately 1.5 million distinct CDR3 sequences, about 35% of them singletons. Overall study findings and caveats: In older individuals, TCR beta diversity per million T cells was lower, falling roughly linearly with age. With donor CMV status unknown, expanded clonotype changes were possibly confounded.

The sequencing sample was made of blood. The receptor was isolated from a woman aged 25 to 39 in good health.

The CDR3 DNA follows: TGCAGCGTTGAATATATTGGGGGGCGTTTCTTT. Amino acid sequence: CSVEYIGGRFF. The rearrangement uses TRBV29-1 and TRBJ1-1; tentative D call: TRBD1 (6 bases). There are 11 residues in the CDR3. CDR1 and CDR2 from the germline V gene are SQVTM and ANQGSEA. The V and J ends lost 2 bases and 13 bases respectively, with 14 bases between them.